This TCR beta chain derives from a study of blood T cell repertoires in COVID-19. Per the authors' pipeline: Using reference gene primer amplification, nucleated cell counts were estimated. Assay used: immunoSEQ multiplex PCR; TCRdb lists only in-frame clones, some missing. V and J calls and clone size are given by that table; D and trimming were obtained from the DNA. The sample gives 130,000 to 150,000 clones, about 88% of which show up once; over 9.5% is in the top ten. The sample comprised peripheral blood. The sequence came from a man aged 50 to 60 with active or convalescent COVID-19.

CDR3 sequence (DNA): TGTGCCAGCAGCCAACACCGGACAGGGGGCAATTACAATGAGCAGTTCTTC. Its translation: CASSQHRTGGNYNEQFF. The rearrangement links TRBV3-1 (or the pseudogene TRBV3-2) to TRBJ2-1; TRBD1 matches at 11 bases. Losses at the gene ends were 2 bases for V and 4 bases for J; bases not matched to a gene: 7. Germline V gene data show CDR1 as LGHDT and CDR2 as YNNKEL (reference sequence). The CDR3 spans 17 residues.